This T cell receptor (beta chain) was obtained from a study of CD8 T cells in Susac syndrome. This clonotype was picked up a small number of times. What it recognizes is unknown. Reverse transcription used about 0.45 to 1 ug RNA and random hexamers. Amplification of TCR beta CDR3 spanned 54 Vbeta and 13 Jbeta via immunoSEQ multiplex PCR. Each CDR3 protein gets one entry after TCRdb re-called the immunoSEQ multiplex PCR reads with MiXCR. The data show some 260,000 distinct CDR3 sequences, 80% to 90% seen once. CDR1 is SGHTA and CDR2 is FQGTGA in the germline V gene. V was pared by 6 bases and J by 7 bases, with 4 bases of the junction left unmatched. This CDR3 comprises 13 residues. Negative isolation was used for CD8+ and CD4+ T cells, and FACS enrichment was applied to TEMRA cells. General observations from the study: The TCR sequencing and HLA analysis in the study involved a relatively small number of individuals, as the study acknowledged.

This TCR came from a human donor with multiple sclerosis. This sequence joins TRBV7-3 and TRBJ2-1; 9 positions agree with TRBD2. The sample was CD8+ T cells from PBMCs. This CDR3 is CASSTGLANEQFF. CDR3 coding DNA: TGTGCCAGCAGTACGGGACTAGCAAATGAGCAGTTCTTC.